This TCR beta chain is drawn from a study of T cell repertoires in aging, cancer and after chemotherapy. This clonotype was observed a handful of times. Peripheral blood genomic DNA, not sorted cells or RNA, was the template. Rearranged V-D-J TRB sequences were amplified with a mixed TRB-A/B primer pool. TCRdb fed the multiplex PCR reads into MiXCR, producing one record per CDR3 protein. The sample gives some 5,000 distinct CDR3 sequences, approximately 33% of which show up once; 14% to 15% is in the top ten. CDR1 is KGHDR, CDR2 SFDVKD, per germline. V was cut by 5 bases and J by 1 base, with 8 bases left in between. The CDR3 sequence is 14 residues long.

Input material: blood. The receptor comes from a human donor with a blood cancer. This chain joins TRBV24-1 and TRBJ1-5; D remains ambiguous. This chain's CDR3 is CATSVAQSNQPQHF. As DNA, the CDR3 is TGTGCCACCAGTGTCGCCCAGAGCAATCAGCCCCAGCATTTT.